This TCR beta chain comes out of a study of technical replicates of blood from a few donors. Germline V gives CDR1 GTSNPN, CDR2 SVGIG (reference sequence). The CDR3 length is 10 residues. V was cut by 5 bases and J by 7 bases, with 8 bases left in between. The data were produced by immunoSEQ multiplex PCR, yet TCRdb's version contains in-frame clones alone and is incomplete. The sample consists of about 83,000 clones, 92% of them appearing once. This sequence joins TRBV30 and TRBJ1-1; unclear D gene. The receptor was derived from a human donor in good health. Sequenced input: T cells isolated from PBMCs. The CDR3 here is CAWGLREAFF. CDR3 coding DNA: TGTGCCTGGGGGCTGCGTGAAGCTTTCTTT.